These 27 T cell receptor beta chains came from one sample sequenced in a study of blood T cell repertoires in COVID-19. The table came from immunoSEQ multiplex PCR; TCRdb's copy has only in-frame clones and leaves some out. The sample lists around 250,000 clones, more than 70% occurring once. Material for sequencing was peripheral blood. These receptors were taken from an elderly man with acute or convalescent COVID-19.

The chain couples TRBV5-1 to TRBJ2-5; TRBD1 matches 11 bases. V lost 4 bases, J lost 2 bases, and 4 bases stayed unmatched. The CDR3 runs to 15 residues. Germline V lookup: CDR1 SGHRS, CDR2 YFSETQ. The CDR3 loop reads CASSPGTGGQETQYF. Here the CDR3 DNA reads TGCGCCAGCAGCCCGGGGACAGGGGGTCAAGAGACCCAGTACTTC.

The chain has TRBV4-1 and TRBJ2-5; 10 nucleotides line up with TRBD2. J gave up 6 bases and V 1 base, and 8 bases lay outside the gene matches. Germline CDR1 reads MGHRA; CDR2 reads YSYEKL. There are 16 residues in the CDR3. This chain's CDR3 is CASSQGIAGGVKTQYF. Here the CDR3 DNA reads TGCGCCAGCAGCCAAGGGATAGCGGGAGGCGTAAAGACCCAGTACTTC.

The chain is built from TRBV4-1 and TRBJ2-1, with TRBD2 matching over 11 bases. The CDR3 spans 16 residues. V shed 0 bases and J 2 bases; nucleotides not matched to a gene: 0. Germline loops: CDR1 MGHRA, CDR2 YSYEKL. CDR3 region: CASSQDSGGAYNEQFF. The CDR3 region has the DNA TGCGCCAGCAGCCAAGATAGCGGGGGGGCCTACAATGAGCAGTTCTTC.

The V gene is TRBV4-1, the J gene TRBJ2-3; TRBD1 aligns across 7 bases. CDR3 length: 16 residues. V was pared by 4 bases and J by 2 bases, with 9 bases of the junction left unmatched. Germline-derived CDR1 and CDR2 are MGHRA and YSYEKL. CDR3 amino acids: CASSLYRGTNTDTQYF. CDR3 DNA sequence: TGCGCCAGCAGCCTCTACAGGGGAACCAACACAGATACGCAGTATTTT.

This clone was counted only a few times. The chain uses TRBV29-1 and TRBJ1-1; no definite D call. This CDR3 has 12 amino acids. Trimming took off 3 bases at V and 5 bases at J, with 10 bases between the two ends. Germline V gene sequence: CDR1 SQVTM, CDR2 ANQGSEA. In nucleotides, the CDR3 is TGCAGCGTTGATTACCCCGGGACTGAAGCTTTCTTT. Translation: CSVDYPGTEAFF.

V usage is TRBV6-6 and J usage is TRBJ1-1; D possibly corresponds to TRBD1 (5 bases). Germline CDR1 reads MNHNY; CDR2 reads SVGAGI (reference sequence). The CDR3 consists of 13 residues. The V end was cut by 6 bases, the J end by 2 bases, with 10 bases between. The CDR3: CASRAQGNTEAFF. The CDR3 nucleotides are TGTGCCAGCAGGGCCCAGGGAAACACTGAAGCTTTCTTT.

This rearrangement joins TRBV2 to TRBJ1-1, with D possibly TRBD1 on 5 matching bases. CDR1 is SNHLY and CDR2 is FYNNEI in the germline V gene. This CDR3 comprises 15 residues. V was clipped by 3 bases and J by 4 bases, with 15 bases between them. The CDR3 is CASSELGLKGTEAFF. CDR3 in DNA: TGTGCCAGCAGTGAGCTGGGGCTTAAAGGCACTGAAGCTTTCTTT.

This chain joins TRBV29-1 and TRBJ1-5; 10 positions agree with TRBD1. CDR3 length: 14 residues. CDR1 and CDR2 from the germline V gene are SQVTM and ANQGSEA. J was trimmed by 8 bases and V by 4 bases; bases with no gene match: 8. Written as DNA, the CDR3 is TGCAGCGTTGCGTACGGGACAGGGGAAGAGCCCCAGCATTTT. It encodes CSVAYGTGEEPQHF.

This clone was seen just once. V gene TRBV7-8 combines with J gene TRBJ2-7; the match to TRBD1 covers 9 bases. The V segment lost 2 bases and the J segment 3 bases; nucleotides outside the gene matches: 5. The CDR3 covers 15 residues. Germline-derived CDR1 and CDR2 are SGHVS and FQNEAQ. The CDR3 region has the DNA TGTGCCAGCAGCTTAACTGGGACAGGGCTCTACGAGCAGTACTTC. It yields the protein CASSLTGTGLYEQYF. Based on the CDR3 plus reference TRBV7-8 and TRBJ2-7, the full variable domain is GAGVSQSPRYKVAKRGQDVALRCDPISGHVSLFWYQQALGQGPEFLTYFQNEAQLDKSGLPSDRFFAERPEGSVSTLKIQRTQQEDSAVYLCASSLTGTGLYEQYFGPGTRLTVT.

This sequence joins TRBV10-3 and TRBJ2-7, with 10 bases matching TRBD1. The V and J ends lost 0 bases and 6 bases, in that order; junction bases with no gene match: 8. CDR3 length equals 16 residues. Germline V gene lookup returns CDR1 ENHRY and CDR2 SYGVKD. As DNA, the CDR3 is TGTGCCATCAGTGAGTCAGGGACAGGGGTAGCTTCCGAGCAGTACTTC. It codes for CAISESGTGVASEQYF.

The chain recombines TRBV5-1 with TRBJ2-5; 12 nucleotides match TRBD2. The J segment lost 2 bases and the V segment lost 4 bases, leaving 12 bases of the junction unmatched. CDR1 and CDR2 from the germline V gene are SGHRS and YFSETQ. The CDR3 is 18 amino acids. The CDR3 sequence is CASSPSRTSGELQETQYF. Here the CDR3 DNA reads TGCGCCAGCAGCCCCTCCCGGACTAGCGGGGAATTACAAGAGACCCAGTACTTC.

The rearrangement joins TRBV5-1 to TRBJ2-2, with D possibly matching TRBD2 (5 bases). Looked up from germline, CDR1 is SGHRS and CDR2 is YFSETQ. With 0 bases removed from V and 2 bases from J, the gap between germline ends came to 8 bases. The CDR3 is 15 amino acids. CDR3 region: CASSLASGNTGELFF. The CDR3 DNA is TGCGCCAGCAGCTTGGCGAGCGGAAACACCGGGGAGCTGTTTTTT.

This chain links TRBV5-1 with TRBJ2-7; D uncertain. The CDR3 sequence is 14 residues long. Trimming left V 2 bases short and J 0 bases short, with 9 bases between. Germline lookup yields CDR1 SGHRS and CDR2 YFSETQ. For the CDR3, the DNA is TGCGCCAGCAGCTTCGGCGGAAACTCCTACGAGCAGTACTTC. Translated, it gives CASSFGGNSYEQYF. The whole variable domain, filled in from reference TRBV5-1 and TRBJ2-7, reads KAGVTQTPRYLIKTRGQQVTLSCSPISGHRSVSWYQQTPGQGLQFLFEYFSETQRNKGNFPGRFSGRQFSNSRSEMNVSTLELGDSALYLCASSFGGNSYEQYFGPGTRLTVT.

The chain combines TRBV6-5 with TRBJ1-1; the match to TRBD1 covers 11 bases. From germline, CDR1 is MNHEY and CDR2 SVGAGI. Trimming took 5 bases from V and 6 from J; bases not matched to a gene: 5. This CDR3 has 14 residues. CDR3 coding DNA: TGTGCCAGCAGTAGGACAGGGGGCGCGCCTGAAGCTTTCTTT. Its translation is CASSRTGGAPEAFF.

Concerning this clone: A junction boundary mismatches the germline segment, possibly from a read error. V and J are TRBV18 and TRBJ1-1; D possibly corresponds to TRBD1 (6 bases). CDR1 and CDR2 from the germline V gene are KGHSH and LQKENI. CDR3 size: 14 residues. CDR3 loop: CASSPQGGATEAFF. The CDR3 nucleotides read TGTGCCAGTTCACCACAGGGAGGGGCCACTGAAGCTTTCTTT.

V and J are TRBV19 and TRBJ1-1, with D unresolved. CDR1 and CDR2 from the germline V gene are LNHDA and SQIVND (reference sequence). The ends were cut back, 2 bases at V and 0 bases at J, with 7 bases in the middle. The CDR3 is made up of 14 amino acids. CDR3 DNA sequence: TGTGCCAGTAGTATATTTTCCTTGAACACTGAAGCTTTCTTT. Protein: CASSIFSLNTEAFF.

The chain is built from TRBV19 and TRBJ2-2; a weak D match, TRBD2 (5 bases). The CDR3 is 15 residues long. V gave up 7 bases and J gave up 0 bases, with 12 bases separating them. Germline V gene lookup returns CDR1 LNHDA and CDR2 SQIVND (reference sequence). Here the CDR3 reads CASMRRAANTGELFF. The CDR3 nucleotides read TGTGCCAGTATGAGGCGGGCTGCGAACACCGGGGAGCTGTTTTTT.

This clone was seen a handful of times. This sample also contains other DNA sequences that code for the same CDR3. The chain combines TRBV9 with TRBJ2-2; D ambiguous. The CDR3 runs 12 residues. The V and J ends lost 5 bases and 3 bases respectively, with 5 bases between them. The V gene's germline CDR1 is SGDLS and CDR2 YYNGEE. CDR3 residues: CASSADTGELFF. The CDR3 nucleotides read TGTGCCAGCAGTGCGGACACCGGGGAGCTGTTTTTT.

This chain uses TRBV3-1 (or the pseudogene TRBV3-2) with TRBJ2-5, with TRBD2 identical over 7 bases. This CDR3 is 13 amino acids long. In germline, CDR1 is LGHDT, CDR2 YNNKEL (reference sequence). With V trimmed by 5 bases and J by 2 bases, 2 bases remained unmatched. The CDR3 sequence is CASSKGLQETQYF. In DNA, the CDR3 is TGTGCCAGCAGCAAGGGACTACAAGAGACCCAGTACTTC.

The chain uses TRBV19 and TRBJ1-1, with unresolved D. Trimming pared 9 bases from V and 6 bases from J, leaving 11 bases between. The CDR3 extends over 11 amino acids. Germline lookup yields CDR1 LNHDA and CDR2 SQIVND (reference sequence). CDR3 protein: CASKGGPEAFF. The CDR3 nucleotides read TGTGCCAGCAAAGGAGGCCCTGAAGCTTTCTTT.

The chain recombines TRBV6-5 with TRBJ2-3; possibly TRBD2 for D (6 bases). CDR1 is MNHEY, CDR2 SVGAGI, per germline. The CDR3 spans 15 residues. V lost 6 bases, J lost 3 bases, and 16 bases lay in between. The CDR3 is CASSSGLAGTDTQYF. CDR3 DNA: TGTGCCAGCAGCTCGGGACTCGCTGGAACAGATACGCAGTATTTT.

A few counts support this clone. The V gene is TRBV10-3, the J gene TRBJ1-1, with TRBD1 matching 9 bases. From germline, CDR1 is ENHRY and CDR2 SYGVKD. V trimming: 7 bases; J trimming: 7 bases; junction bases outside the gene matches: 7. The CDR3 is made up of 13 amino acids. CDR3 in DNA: TGTGCCATCACCAGGACAGGGGAGGGTGAAGCTTTCTTT. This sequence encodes CAITRTGEGEAFF.

CDR3 bases: TGCGCCAGCAGCCCCGGGGGGGTGAGGGCAGATACGCAGTATTTT. Translation: CASSPGGVRADTQYF. The chain has TRBV5-1 and TRBJ2-3, with 8 bases aligning to TRBD2. Germline V gene sequence: CDR1 SGHRS, CDR2 YFSETQ. After removal of 4 bases from V and 4 bases from J, the junction contained 8 bases not matched to a gene. The CDR3 sequence is 15 residues long.

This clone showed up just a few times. The CDR3 sequence: CASSVGQGQTSYEQYF. CDR3 in DNA: TGTGCCAGCAGCGTGGGCCAAGGACAGACTTCCTACGAGCAGTACTTC. The chain is built from TRBV9 and TRBJ2-7; D is perhaps TRBD1 (6 bases). V was clipped by 2 bases and J by 1 base, with 16 bases between them. Germline assignment: CDR1 SGDLS and CDR2 YYNGEE. This CDR3 spans 16 amino acids.

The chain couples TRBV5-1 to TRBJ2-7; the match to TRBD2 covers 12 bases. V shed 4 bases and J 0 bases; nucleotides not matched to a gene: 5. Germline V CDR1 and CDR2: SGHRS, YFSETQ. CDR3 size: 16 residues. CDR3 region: CASSQPTSGSSYEQYF. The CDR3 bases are TGCGCCAGCAGCCAACCGACTAGCGGGAGCTCCTACGAGCAGTACTTC.

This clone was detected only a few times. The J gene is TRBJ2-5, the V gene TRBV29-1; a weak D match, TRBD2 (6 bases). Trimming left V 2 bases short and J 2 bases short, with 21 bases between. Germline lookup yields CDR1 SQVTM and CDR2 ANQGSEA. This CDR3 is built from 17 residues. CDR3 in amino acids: CSVESGVAGWGQETQYF. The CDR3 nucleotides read TGCAGCGTTGAATCTGGGGTGGCGGGATGGGGTCAAGAGACCCAGTACTTC.

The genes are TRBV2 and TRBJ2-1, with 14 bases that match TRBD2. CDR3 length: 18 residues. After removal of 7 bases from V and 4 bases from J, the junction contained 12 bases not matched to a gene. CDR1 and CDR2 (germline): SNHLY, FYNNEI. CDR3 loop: CASKRFRLAGGRYNEQFF. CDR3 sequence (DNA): TGTGCCAGCAAAAGGTTCCGACTAGCGGGAGGGCGGTACAATGAGCAGTTCTTC. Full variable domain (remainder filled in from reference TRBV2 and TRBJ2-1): EPEVTQTPSHQVTQMGQEVILRCVPISNHLYFYWYRQILGQKVEFLVSFYNNEISEKSEIFDDQFSVERPDGSNFTLKIRSTKLEDSAMYFCASKRFRLAGGRYNEQFFGPGTRLTVL.